This T cell receptor (beta chain) was sequenced during a study of low-dose radiotherapy and immunotherapy resistance in tumors (dated by TCRdb to between 2021 and 2023). Concerning the study at large: In Cohort 1, 0.5 Gy per fraction was delivered every 2 weeks, and a total PTV dose of 6.5 Gy was prescribed. Eight patients were included in the translational analysis: three from the first dose cohort and the first five from the second dose cohort. Patients in Cohort 2 were given 1 Gy per fraction every two weeks, for a total of 13 Gy across 26 weeks. Cyclophosphamide 200 mg/m2 was given intravenously every two weeks, one day before each radiation and immunotherapy administration. Patients took aspirin 300 mg orally once daily for four cycles, starting on cycle 1 day 1. Patients were given nivolumab as a 240 mg flat dose every two weeks and ipilimumab at 1 mg/kg every six weeks, with both drugs delivered intravenously. Trial participants were not randomized into treatment groups.

Sequencing took place on an Illumina HiSeq 2500. To make first-strand cDNA, Superscript III was used along with a set of TRAV- and TRBV-specific primers so that both the TCRalpha and TCRbeta chains were covered. TCRs were amplified with Phusion for roughly 20 PCR cycles using a constant-region primer together with the adapter attached to the V primers. Isolated mRNA was amplified with the MessageAmp II aRNA Amplification Kit, using an approximately 16-hour in vitro transcription at 37°C. mRNA for TCR sequencing was isolated with the Dynabeads mRNA DIRECT Purification Kit. Indexed Illumina adapters were added in a second Phusion PCR of 20 to 25 cycles, and the PCR products were purified with AMPure XP beads. As for how the authors treated the data: Using custom Perl scripts, TCR sequences that encoded the same protein were pooled, out-of-frame sequences were dropped, and the abundance of each clonotype was calculated. The analysis excluded TCR sequences that were supported by just one read. Repertoire metrics included Shannon entropy, Gini index, clonality, richness, and frequency of TCRs shared between repertoires. TCRdb reprocessing: public reads trimmed at Q25 with fastp, clones called with MiXCR, in-frame beta chains kept. Every CDR3 protein is listed once, alongside the most common genes and DNA of its rows. The V and J calls and clone size are TCRdb's, not the authors'. The sample data list around 58,000 distinct CDR3 sequences, and about 23% of these were observed just once. In total, the top ten clones hold 6.5% to 7% of the sample.

Interpreted using the paper, the time point label stands for: after trial treatment. The treatment or condition label here, explained by the study, means: LDRT plus nivolumab, ipilimumab, low-dose cyclophosphamide and aspirin (RACIN trial). Donors were enrolled in RACIN, a single-arm phase I dose-escalation trial in which nivolumab, ipilimumab, aspirin, low-dose cyclophosphamide and low-dose radiotherapy were combined. Patients with advanced, TIL-negative solid tumors were considered eligible. The CDR3 runs 13 residues from the cysteine to the phenylalanine. The only DNA kept is the CDR3, 39 bases in frame from the first base. According to the germline V gene, CDR1 reads MDHEN and CDR2 reads SYDVKM. V is clipped by 2 bases and J by 4 bases, and the sequence between their germline boundaries is 8 bases long. Turning to this clonotype: It has no known antigen specificity. Per-nucleotide qualities are absent, and no much larger clonotype sits a single base away.

The chain is encoded by TRBV28 joined to TRBJ1-2, and possibly TRBD1, on 6 matching bases. The TCR was taken from a male donor with prostate cancer. Sequencing was performed on PBMCs, taken after low-dose radiotherapy plus immunotherapy. The sequence in DNA is TGTGCCAGCAGTTTAGGGGGCCCCTATGGCTACACCTTC. Its product reads: CASSLGGPYGYTF.